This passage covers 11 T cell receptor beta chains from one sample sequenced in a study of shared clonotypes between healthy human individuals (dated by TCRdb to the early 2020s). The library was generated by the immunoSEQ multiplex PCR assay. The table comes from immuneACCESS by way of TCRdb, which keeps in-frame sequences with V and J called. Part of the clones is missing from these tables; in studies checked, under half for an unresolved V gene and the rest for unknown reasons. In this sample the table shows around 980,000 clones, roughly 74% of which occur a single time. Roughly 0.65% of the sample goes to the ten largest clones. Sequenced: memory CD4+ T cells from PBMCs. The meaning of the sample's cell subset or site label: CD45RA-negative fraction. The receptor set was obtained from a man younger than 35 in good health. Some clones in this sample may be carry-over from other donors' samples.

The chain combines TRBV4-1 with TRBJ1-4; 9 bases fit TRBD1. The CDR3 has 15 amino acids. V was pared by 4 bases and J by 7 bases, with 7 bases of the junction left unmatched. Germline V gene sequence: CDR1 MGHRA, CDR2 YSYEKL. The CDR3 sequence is CASSRTGTGSEKLFF. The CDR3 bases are TGCGCCAGCAGCCGAACCGGGACAGGGAGTGAAAAACTGTTTTTT.

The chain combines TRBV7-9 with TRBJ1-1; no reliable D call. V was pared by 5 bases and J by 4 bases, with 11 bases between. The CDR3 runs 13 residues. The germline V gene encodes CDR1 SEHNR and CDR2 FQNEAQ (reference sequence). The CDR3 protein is CASSPRAGTEAFF. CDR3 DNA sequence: TGTGCCAGCAGCCCCCGGGCGGGCACTGAAGCTTTCTTT.

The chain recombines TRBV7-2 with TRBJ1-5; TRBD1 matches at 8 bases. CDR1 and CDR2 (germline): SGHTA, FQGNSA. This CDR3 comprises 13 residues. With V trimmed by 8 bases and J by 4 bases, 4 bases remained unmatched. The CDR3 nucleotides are TGTGCCAGCTCCCAGGGGGCTAATCAGCCCCAGCATTTT. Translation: CASSQGANQPQHF.

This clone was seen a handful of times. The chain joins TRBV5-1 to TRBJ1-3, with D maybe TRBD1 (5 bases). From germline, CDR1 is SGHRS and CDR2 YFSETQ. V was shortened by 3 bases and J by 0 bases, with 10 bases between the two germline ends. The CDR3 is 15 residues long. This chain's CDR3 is CASSSGRISGNTIYF. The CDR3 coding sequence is TGCGCCAGCAGCTCGGGACGGATCTCTGGAAACACCATATATTTT.

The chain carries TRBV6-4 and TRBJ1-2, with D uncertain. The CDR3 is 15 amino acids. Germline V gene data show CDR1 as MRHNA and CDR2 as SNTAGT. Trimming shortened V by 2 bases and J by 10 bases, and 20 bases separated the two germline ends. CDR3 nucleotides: TGTGCCAGCAGTGACCGGACGGATCCATCAAACCCCTACACCTTC. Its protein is CASSDRTDPSNPYTF.

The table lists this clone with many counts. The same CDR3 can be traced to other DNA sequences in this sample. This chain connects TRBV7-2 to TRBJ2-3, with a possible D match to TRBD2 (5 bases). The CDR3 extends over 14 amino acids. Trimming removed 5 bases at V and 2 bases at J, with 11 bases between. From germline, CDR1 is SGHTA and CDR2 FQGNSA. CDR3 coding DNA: TGTGCCAGCAGCCTCGCCCTAGCCACAGATACGCAGTATTTT. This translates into CASSLALATDTQYF.

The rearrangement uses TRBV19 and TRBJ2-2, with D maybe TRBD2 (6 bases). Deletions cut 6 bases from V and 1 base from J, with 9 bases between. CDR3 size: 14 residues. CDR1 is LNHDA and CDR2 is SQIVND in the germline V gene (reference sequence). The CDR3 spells CASRGTWNTGELFF. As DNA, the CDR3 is TGTGCCAGTAGGGGGACTTGGAACACCGGGGAGCTGTTTTTT.

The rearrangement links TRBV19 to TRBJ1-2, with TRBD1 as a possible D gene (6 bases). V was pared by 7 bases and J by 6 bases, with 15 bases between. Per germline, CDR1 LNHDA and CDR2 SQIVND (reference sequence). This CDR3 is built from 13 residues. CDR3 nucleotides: TGTGCCAGTATCAAACAGGGAATGCATGGCTACACCTTC. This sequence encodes CASIKQGMHGYTF.

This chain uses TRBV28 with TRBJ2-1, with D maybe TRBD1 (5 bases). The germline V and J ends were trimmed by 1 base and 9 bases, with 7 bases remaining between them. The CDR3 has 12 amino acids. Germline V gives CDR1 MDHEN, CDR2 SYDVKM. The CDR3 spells CASSLLGPEQFF. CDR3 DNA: TGTGCCAGCAGTTTATTGGGGCCTGAGCAGTTCTTC.

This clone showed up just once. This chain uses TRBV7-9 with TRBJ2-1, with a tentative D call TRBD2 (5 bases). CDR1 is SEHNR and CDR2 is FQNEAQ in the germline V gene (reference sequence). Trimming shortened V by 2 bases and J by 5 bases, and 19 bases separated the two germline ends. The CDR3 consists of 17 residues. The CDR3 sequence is CASSLLPLAHTHNEQFF. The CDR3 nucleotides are TGTGCCAGCAGCTTATTACCTCTAGCACACACGCACAATGAGCAGTTCTTC.

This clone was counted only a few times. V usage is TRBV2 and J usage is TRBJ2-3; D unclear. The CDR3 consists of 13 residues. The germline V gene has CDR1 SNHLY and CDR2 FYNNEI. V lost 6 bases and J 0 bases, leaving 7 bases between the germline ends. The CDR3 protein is CASRQDSTDTQYF. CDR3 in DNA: TGTGCCAGCAGGCAGGACAGCACAGATACGCAGTATTTT.